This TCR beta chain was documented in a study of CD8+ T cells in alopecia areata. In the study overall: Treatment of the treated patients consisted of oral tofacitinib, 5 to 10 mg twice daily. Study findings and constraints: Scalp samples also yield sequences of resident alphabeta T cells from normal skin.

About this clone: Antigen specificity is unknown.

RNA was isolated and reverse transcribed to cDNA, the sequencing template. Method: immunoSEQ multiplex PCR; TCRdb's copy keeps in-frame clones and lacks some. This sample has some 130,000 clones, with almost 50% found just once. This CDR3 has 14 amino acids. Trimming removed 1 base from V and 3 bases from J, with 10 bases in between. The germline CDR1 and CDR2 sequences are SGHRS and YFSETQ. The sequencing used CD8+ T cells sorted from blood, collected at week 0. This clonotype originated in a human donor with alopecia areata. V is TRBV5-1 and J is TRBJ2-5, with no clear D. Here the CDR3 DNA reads TGCGCCAGCAGCTTGTGGGCGCCAGAAGAGACCCAGTACTTC. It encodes CASSLWAPEETQYF.